The T cell receptor (beta chain) under discussion was sequenced for a study of blood T cell repertoires in COVID-19. The overall study: Samples of COVID-19 (acute and convalescent) were obtained from the United States, Italy and Spain.

This clone was seen just once. In the study's own analysis: Reference gene primer amplification yielded estimated nucleated cell counts. Data came from immunoSEQ multiplex PCR; TCRdb stores just in-frame clones and leaves some out. The V and J calls and the clone size are those of that table, but D and trimming were determined from the DNA. The top ten hold approximately 10% of the sample, which has over 55,000 clones, roughly 83% seen once. CDR3 length: 17 amino acids. The germline V gene encodes CDR1 SGHTA and CDR2 FQGNSA. V lost 4 bases to trimming and J lost 7 bases; unmatched junction nucleotides: 17. Patients at the Seattle site were enrolled during active infection and followed longitudinally.

Sequenced input: peripheral blood. The chain recombines TRBV7-2 with TRBJ1-2, with 8 bases lining up with TRBD1. The source is a man aged 50 or older with COVID-19, enrolled during active disease. This CDR3 reads CASSSGGLRTGQGGYTF. CDR3 bases: TGTGCCAGCAGCTCGGGAGGACTTAGGACAGGGCAGGGTGGCTACACCTTC.